This T cell receptor beta chain comes out of a study of blood T cells in healthy people across ages. Study observations and caveats: Investigators viewed diversity estimates from one million T cells as underestimates, the study reported.

Isolating PBMCs gave at least 7 million of these cells per sample. Combining a sample-barcoded 5' primer with a J-beta primer mix, a second PCR ran for 7 to 11 cycles. MiXCR, run by TCRdb on the 5' RACE reads, gives a single entry per CDR3 protein. The sample includes 950,000 to 1,200,000 distinct CDR3 sequences, around two fifths of them seen just once. A note on this clonotype: Its antigen is unidentified.

CDR3 length: 17 amino acids. V lost 10 bases to trimming and J lost 4 bases; unmatched junction nucleotides: 16. This TCR derives from a man younger than 35 in good health. The V call is TRBV12-3 or TRBV12-4, the J call TRBJ1-2; TRBD1 aligns across 12 bases. The specimen sequenced was blood. CDR3 region: CAITRWDRGLRIYGYTF. In DNA form, the CDR3 reads TGTGCCATCACCCGGTGGGACAGGGGGCTAAGAATCTATGGCTACACCTTC.